Reported below is one TCR beta chain. Its specificity is unknown. Trimming removed 1 base from V and 0 bases from J; junction bases left unmatched: 13. The CDR3 is 19 amino acids. Exclusion applied to patients with autoimmune disease history or systemic immunosuppression. These data belong to a study of OX40 agonist ivuxolimab in advanced cancers. On the study more broadly: Age averaged around 60 years (range about 23 to 85), and roughly 80% were male. General observations from the study: Both blood CD4+ and CD8+ T cells showed clonal growth by week 6 at 0.1 to 3.0 mg/kg. Among some nonresponders, normalized T-cell clonal expansion was also low.

The method was immunoSEQ multiplex PCR; TCRdb's version includes in-frame clones alone and lacks a portion of them. The sample consists of around 94,000 clones, 91% of them appearing once. The rearrangement joins TRBV23-1 to TRBJ1-1; 8 positions agree with TRBD1. TRBV23-1 is flagged as an ORF with uncertain function. Sequencing was performed on CD4+ or CD8+ T cells sorted from blood, taken in a trial of the OX40 agonist ivuxolimab. This TCR was recovered from an adult with an advanced solid tumor such as melanoma, head and neck, liver or kidney cancer. The CDR3 DNA sequence: TGCGCCAGCAGTCAATTCGGGGCCGGGACAGGACCCATGAACACTGAAGCTTTCTTT. Its protein is CASSQFGAGTGPMNTEAFF.